This entry describes one T cell receptor (beta chain). The V end was cut by 3 bases, the J end by 3 bases, with 8 bases between. CDR1 and CDR2 from the germline V gene are MNHNS and SASEGT. There are 13 residues in the CDR3. The sample comes from a study of T cell responses to AZD1222 COVID-19 vaccine. Measured with immunoSEQ multiplex PCR; TCRdb has only the in-frame clones, and not every one. The repertoire has about 160,000 clones, about 89% of them found once; the top ten carry roughly 3.8%. J is TRBJ1-1 and V is TRBV6-1, with D possibly being TRBD1 (6 bases). The TCR originated in an adult who received the AZD1222 COVID-19 vaccine. Material: peripheral blood, obtained 28 days after the second AZD1222 dose. For the CDR3, the DNA is TGTGCCAGCAGTGACACAGGGCACACTGAAGCTTTCTTT. Translating it yields CASSDTGHTEAFF.